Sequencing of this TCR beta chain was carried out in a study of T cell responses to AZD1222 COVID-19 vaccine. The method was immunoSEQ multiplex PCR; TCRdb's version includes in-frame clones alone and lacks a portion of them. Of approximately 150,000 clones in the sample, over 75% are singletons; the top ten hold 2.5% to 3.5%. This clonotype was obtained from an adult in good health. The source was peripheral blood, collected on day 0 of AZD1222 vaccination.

The CDR3 DNA reads as TGTGCCAGCAGCGTTCGACTAGTGAATGAGCAGTTCTTC. Amino acids: CASSVRLVNEQFF. The chain recombines TRBV6-2 or TRBV6-3 with TRBJ2-1, with TRBD2 as a possible D gene (6 bases). The CDR3 sequence is 13 residues long. V lost 6 bases and J lost 7, with 13 bases in between. Germline V gives CDR1 MNHEY, CDR2 SVGEGT.